The 14 T cell receptor beta chains below were found in one sample sequenced in a study of shared clonotypes between healthy human individuals. The table came from immunoSEQ multiplex PCR; TCRdb's copy has only in-frame clones and leaves some out. Counted here are 950,000 to 1,100,000 clones, 65% to 75% occurring once; the ten biggest clones make up about 1.5%. The sample comprised memory CD4+ T cells sorted from blood. Subset indicated: CD45RA-negative fraction. These receptors were taken from a man aged 18-30 years in good health.

The rearrangement links TRBV18 to TRBJ1-4; 7 nucleotides match TRBD1. The germline V gene encodes CDR1 KGHSH and CDR2 LQKENI. This CDR3 has 16 amino acids. Unmatched junction bases numbered 7, after V lost 3 bases and J lost 3 bases. The CDR3: CASSPLAGTANEKLFF. CDR3 DNA: TGTGCCAGCTCACCCCTAGCCGGGACAGCTAATGAAAAACTGTTTTTT.

The V call is TRBV13, the J call TRBJ2-7, with 9 bases aligning to TRBD2. Germline-derived CDR1 and CDR2 are PRHDT and FYEKMQ (reference sequence). The J segment lost 6 bases and the V segment lost 6 bases, leaving 9 bases of the junction unmatched. This CDR3 comprises 14 residues. The CDR3 DNA sequence: TGTGCCAGCAGGAGAACCGGGACTAGCCCCGAGCAGTACTTC. It is translated as CASRRTGTSPEQYF.

The chain links TRBV7-2 to TRBJ1-2; tentative D call: TRBD1 (5 bases). The CDR3 sequence is 14 residues long. V was clipped by 1 base and J by 5 bases, with 11 bases between them. Germline CDR1 is SGHTA and CDR2 is FQGNSA. Written as DNA, the CDR3 is TGTGCCAGCAGCTTAGTAGGGACGATATATGGCTACACCTTC. This codes for CASSLVGTIYGYTF.

The CDR3 DNA follows: TGTGCCAGCAGCTTCCCGGGCAGCGGGAGAGTTTGGTTCTTC. Protein product: CASSFPGSGRVWFF. This chain links TRBV7-2 with TRBJ2-1; 8 positions match TRBD2. The CDR3 extends over 14 amino acids. CDR1 SGHTA and CDR2 FQGNSA come from the germline V gene. Unmatched junction bases numbered 13, after V lost 3 bases and J lost 15 bases.

This chain uses TRBV5-5 with TRBJ2-7; D is perhaps TRBD2 (7 bases). The germline V gene encodes CDR1 SGHKS and CDR2 YYEKEE (reference sequence). V was pared by 6 bases and J by 0 bases, with 16 bases between. CDR3 size: 15 residues. The CDR3 reads CASIVGGGPSYEQYF. The CDR3 DNA reads as TGTGCCAGCATTGTCGGCGGGGGCCCCTCCTACGAGCAGTACTTC.

The V call is TRBV18, the J call TRBJ1-5; 7 nucleotides agree with TRBD1. Per the germline V gene, CDR1 is KGHSH and CDR2 is LQKENI. J lost 3 bases, V lost 2 bases, and 1 base had no gene match. The CDR3 consists of 14 residues. CDR3 in DNA: TGTGCCAGCTCACCAGGGACAGCCAATCAGCCCCAGCATTTT. Protein product: CASSPGTANQPQHF.

The J gene is TRBJ2-1, the V gene TRBV7-2; D unclear. Trimming shortened V by 6 bases and J by 4 bases, and 13 bases separated the two germline ends. Germline-derived CDR1 and CDR2 are SGHTA and FQGNSA. The CDR3 totals 14 residues. CDR3 nucleotide sequence: TGTGCCAGCAGTAGGGAACGGATTTACAATGAGCAGTTCTTC. It specifies CASSRERIYNEQFF.

This clone was observed many times. The V call is TRBV10-3, the J call TRBJ2-1; 7 bases match TRBD2. This CDR3 spans 15 amino acids. The germline CDR1 and CDR2 sequences are ENHRY and SYGVKD. The V segment lost 4 bases and the J segment 11 bases; nucleotides outside the gene matches: 14. The CDR3 DNA follows: TGTGCCATCAGTGTAATGGCTAGCGGTCCCCCAAAGCAGTTCTTC. Translating it yields CAISVMASGPPKQFF.

About this clone itself: At one end the junction does not follow the germline gene, possibly because of a read error. The chain recombines TRBV7-7 with TRBJ2-5; perhaps TRBD1 as D (6 bases). Germline V gives CDR1 SSHAT, CDR2 FNYEAQ (reference sequence). The CDR3 is made up of 14 amino acids. This CDR3 is CASSFSRGGGTQYF. The DNA for the CDR3 is TGTGCTAGCAGCTTTAGCAGGGGTGGTGGGACCCAGTACTTC.

A single count supports this clone. The CDR3 coding sequence is TGTGCCTGGGCCGGTGGCGGGGGGGCAGTCGATACGCAGTATTTT. It specifies CAWAGGGGAVDTQYF. This chain links TRBV30 with TRBJ2-3, with 9 bases that match TRBD2. The CDR3 totals 15 residues. Per germline, CDR1 GTSNPN and CDR2 SVGIG (reference sequence). Trimming removed 5 bases from V and 6 bases from J; junction bases left unmatched: 12.

The chain links TRBV27 to TRBJ1-3, with D perhaps TRBD1 (6 bases). CDR1 MNHEY and CDR2 SMNVEV come from the germline V gene (reference sequence). Trimming pared 5 bases from V and 4 bases from J, leaving 18 bases between. The CDR3 runs 16 residues. CDR3 sequence: CASSPYTGTGGNTIYF. The CDR3 nucleotides are TGTGCCAGCAGTCCCTACACAGGGACGGGGGGAAACACCATATATTTT.

This chain joins TRBV5-4 and TRBJ2-6; no reliable D call. CDR3 size: 12 residues. Trimming left V 4 bases short and J 17 bases short, with 16 bases between. Germline V gene sequence: CDR1 SGHNT, CDR2 YYREEE (reference sequence). In nucleotides, the CDR3 is TGTGCCAGCAGCACTGAAGACATTCCATTGACTTTC. It yields the protein CASSTEDIPLTF.

With regard to this clone: Compared with germline, one end of the junction differs, possibly owing to a read error. The chain has TRBV18 and TRBJ2-3, with D uncertain. Germline V gene lookup returns CDR1 KGHSH and CDR2 LQKENI. This CDR3 is 15 amino acids long. CDR3 sequence reads: CASSPRPPPEFTQYF. The CDR3 bases are TGTGCCAGCTCCCCACGCCCCCCACCGGAGTTTACGCAGTATTTT.

The V and J genes are TRBV2 and TRBJ2-7; 8 bases fit TRBD2. With 5 bases clipped from V and 3 bases from J, the junction kept 6 bases outside the gene matches. CDR3 length equals 14 residues. Germline V gene lookup returns CDR1 SNHLY and CDR2 FYNNEI. For the CDR3, the DNA is TGTGCCAGCAGTAAACTAGCGGCCTTCTACGAGCAGTACTTC. Protein sequence: CASSKLAAFYEQYF.